The 3 T cell receptor beta chains listed next were all sequenced from one sample in a study of cytomegalovirus exposure and HLA in healthy donors. PCR amplification relied on 60 Vbeta primers (plus 13 Jbeta primers). The protocol was immunoSEQ multiplex PCR, while the TCRdb copy is restricted to in-frame clones and leaves out a portion. The table includes 150,000 to 200,000 clones, nearly 80% detected once. The specimen sequenced was PBMCs. These receptors were collected from a woman between 40 and 55 years old in good health and CMV-seronegative.

This chain connects TRBV15 to TRBJ2-5, with a possible D match to TRBD2 (5 bases). The DNA end favors TRBJ2-7, so the J call may be wrong. This CDR3 contains 14 residues. Per the germline V gene, CDR1 is LNHNV and CDR2 is YYDKDF (reference sequence). In DNA, the CDR3 is TGTGCCACCAGCAAAGGAGGAACAGCCTACGAGCAGTACTTC. Translation gives CATSKGGTAYEQYF.

This clone was observed a handful of times. This chain links TRBV5-6 with TRBJ1-3; D gene ambiguous. The CDR3 runs 16 residues. Germline CDR1 and CDR2: SGHDT and YYEEEE. The germline V and J ends were trimmed by 0 bases and 4 bases, with 14 bases remaining between them. The CDR3 loop is CASSLATSSGGNTIYF. Written as DNA, the CDR3 is TGTGCCAGCAGCTTGGCCACGTCGTCGGGAGGAAACACCATATATTTT.

This sequence joins TRBV7-2 and TRBJ2-5, with D possibly matching TRBD2 (5 bases). Trimming pared 8 bases from V and 2 bases from J, leaving 15 bases between. There are 14 residues in the CDR3. Germline assignment: CDR1 SGHTA and CDR2 FQGNSA. CDR3 region: CASRRAAKQETQYF. DNA of the CDR3: TGTGCCAGCCGGCGGGCTGCAAAACAAGAGACCCAGTACTTC. The full variable domain, completed using reference TRBV7-2 and TRBJ2-5, is GAGVSQSPSNKVTEKGKDVELRCDPISGHTALYWYRQSLGQGLEFLIYFQGNSAPDKSGLPSDRFSAERTGGSVSTLTIQRTQQEDSAVYLCASRRAAKQETQYFGPGTRLLVL.